This TCR beta chain came from a study of blood T cell repertoires in COVID-19 (dated by TCRdb to 2019 to 2021). The study in broad terms: Samples from collaborators originated in the United States, Italy and Spain and spanned both the acute and convalescent phases of COVID-19. The material from the prospective study consisted of cDNA or gDNA derived from T cells, B-cell-depleted T cells, or PBMCs. Subjects who had been exposed to COVID-19, were actively infected with it, or had recovered from it provided the deeply sampled blood TCRbeta repertoires that made up the dataset. The repertoires were made available in a free public database intended to serve as a resource for research on the immune response to SARS-CoV-2. Samples were obtained from the ongoing ImmuneRACE study (first 160 participants) and from 1,254 subjects provided by 6 global collaborators. Nearly every sample came with metadata listing a de-identified subject ID, COVID-19 status, age in years and sex. Where available, HLA class I and class II types were taken from metadata supplied by the sample provider and were not determined by assay-based typing. Broad study findings and their caveats: Clinical and demographic metadata were provided uncurated, with the amount varying by source and participant.

CDR3 length: 15 amino acids, cysteine to phenylalanine. Only the CDR3 DNA is retained, 45 bases long and in frame from the first base. Here V drops 7 bases and J drops 1 base, and the junction holds 8 bases not matched to any gene. As encoded in the germline V gene (reference sequence), CDR1 is MNHEY while CDR2 is SMNVEV. Whole blood was collected in K2EDTA tubes by collaborating institutions according to the institutions' own protocols. Collaborator samples were shipped for TCRbeta analysis as frozen whole blood, isolated PBMCs, or DNA extracted from either sample type. In regard to this clone: There is no known antigen for this receptor. The input lacks base qualities; no much larger clone sits a single base away.

TCRbeta CDR3 regions were amplified from genomic DNA by means of the immunoSEQ Assay, a bias-controlled multiplex PCR. The authors processed their data as follows. The number of nucleated cells in each sample was estimated from the amplification of reference gene primers within the assay. To quantify the absolute abundance of each unique TCRbeta CDR3 rearrangement, sequence reads were collapsed and filtered. For each sample, productive Simpson clonality was calculated by taking the square root of Simpson's diversity index across productive rearrangements. The source is immuneACCESS, and TCRdb retained only in-frame sequences with V and J called. Part of the clones is not carried over; for the studies checked, unresolved V genes explain less than half of this, and the remainder is unexplained. The D gene and trimming were derived from the DNA, and the V and J assignments and clone size from that table. Counted in this sample were approximately 100,000 clones; 70% to 90% of them appeared once. The top ten clonotypes cover 2% to 2.5% of the sample.

The sequencing sample was made of peripheral blood. This chain is built from TRBV27 and TRBJ1-1, with 8 junctional bases fitting TRBD1. The receptor was isolated from a human donor in a cohort sampled during active COVID-19. The nucleotide sequence is TGTGCCAGCACCAGCGACAGGGGAAGGAACACTGAAGCTTTCTTT. The encoded protein is CASTSDRGRNTEAFF.